This T cell receptor (beta chain) stems from a study of control samples from healthy donors and cancer patients. CDR3 length: 13 residues. Trimming pared 5 bases from V and 2 bases from J, leaving 9 bases between. Using immunoSEQ multiplex PCR, the repertoire was profiled, and TCRdb retains in-frame clones only, with some absent. The sample has 110,000 to 150,000 clones; 89% are singletons. Sequenced sample: blood. The chain couples TRBV12-3 or TRBV12-4 to TRBJ2-5; D may be TRBD2 (5 bases). This TCR derives from a man aged 25-40 years in good health. CDR3 nucleotide sequence: TGTGCCAGCAGTGCAGGCGGGCAAGAGACCCAGTACTTC. It encodes CASSAGGQETQYF.